The rows below give T cell receptor beta chains drawn from one sample of a study of molecular identifiers for immune sequencing clone quantification. TCRdb reprocessed the PCR reads via MiXCR and lists one record per CDR3 protein. The repertoire has around 460,000 distinct CDR3 sequences, roughly a fifth of them found once; the top ten carry approximately 0.8%. Sequencing used naive CD8+ T cells from blood, with Jurkat cell RNA spiked in. The origin of the receptors is a human donor in good health. Some libraries in this study had Jurkat cell RNA spiked in. The conserved cysteine and the conserved F or W are not part of the CDR3 here. Each record gives: J gene, V gene, CDR3 protein.

J: TRBJ1-1; V: TRBV5-4; CDR3: ASSYMTSPEAF
J: TRBJ1-2; V: TRBV4-1; CDR3: ASSQVSDRTGYGYT
J: TRBJ1-2; V: TRBV12-3/TRBV12-4; CDR3: ASSLAAATFFNYGYT
J: TRBJ2-1; V: TRBV28; CDR3: ASSLIRGRYNEQF
J: TRBJ2-1; V: TRBV7-2; CDR3: TSSDYNEQS
J: TRBJ2-2; V: TRBV5-3; CDR3: ASSTMGLAGGITGWELF
J: TRBJ2-1; V: TRBV18; CDR3: ASSPKAAYEQF
J: TRBJ2-1; V: TRBV27; CDR3: ASRRGLYNEQF
J: TRBJ2-1; V: TRBV2; CDR3: ASSEGPGQGAGEQF
J: TRBJ2-7; V: TRBV28; CDR3: ASSLWGTGNYEQY
J: TRBJ2-2; V: TRBV7-9; CDR3: ASSHLASNTGELF
J: TRBJ2-7; V: TRBV5-6; CDR3: ASSLAAGVWYEQY
J: TRBJ2-3; V: TRBV7-9; CDR3: ASSFSESDTQY
J: TRBJ2-7; V: TRBV2; CDR3: ASSEVGSGSYEQY
J: TRBJ2-3; V: TRBV12-3/TRBV12-4; CDR3: ASSWGRVAGGPDTQY
J: TRBJ2-5; V: TRBV6-6; CDR3: ASSYVGEETQY
J: TRBJ1-1; V: TRBV4-1; CDR3: ASSQGAGGQANTEAF
J: TRBJ2-3; V: TRBV12-3/TRBV12-4; CDR3: ASSLFSTPGTDTQY
J: TRBJ1-5; V: TRBV2; CDR3: ASSDGRGRDWSNQPQH
J: TRBJ1-5; V: TRBV27; CDR3: TSSPGGGGNQPQH
J: TRBJ1-1; V: TRBV28; CDR3: ASRIGTALRYTEAF
J: TRBJ1-1; V: TRBV29-1; CDR3: SVAQGLNTEAF
J: TRBJ1-1; V: TRBV10-3; CDR3: AISEGETEAF
J: TRBJ2-1; V: TRBV5-6; CDR3: ASSLGSFSSYNEQF
J: TRBJ2-4; V: TRBV12-3/TRBV12-4; CDR3: ASSQLAKNIQY
J: TRBJ2-1; V: TRBV11-3; CDR3: ASSSLTSPHEQF
J: TRBJ2-5; V: TRBV19; CDR3: ASSSGSGGGQETQY
J: TRBJ1-1; V: TRBV21-1; CDR3: ASSRGGGQNTEAF
J: TRBJ2-5; V: TRBV9; CDR3: ASSVGAGSRETQY
J: TRBJ1-1; V: TRBV6-2/TRBV6-3; CDR3: ASSYLDKLLTLNTEAL
J: TRBJ1-4; V: TRBV27; CDR3: ASQGATNEKLF
J: TRBJ2-3; V: TRBV7-9; CDR3: ASSIPQGSTDTQY
J: TRBJ1-5; V: TRBV4-1; CDR3: ASSQDRDDQPQH
J: TRBJ1-1; V: TRBV30; CDR3: AWSEKNTEAF
J: TRBJ2-4; V: TRBV20-1; CDR3: SARLGDFNIQY
J: TRBJ2-7; V: TRBV28; CDR3: ASSLEHLSYEQY
J: TRBJ2-7; V: TRBV28; CDR3: ASTGLAGKEIAPSYEQY
J: TRBJ2-1; V: TRBV6-5; CDR3: ASSYSDSYNEQF
J: TRBJ2-7; V: TRBV27; CDR3: ASARGETYEQY
J: TRBJ1-1; V: TRBV6-2/TRBV6-3; CDR3: ASSLQIFRYTEAF
J: TRBJ2-7; V: TRBV5-6; CDR3: ASSLVGVSSYEQY
J: TRBJ1-1; V: TRBV20-1; CDR3: SARGETSNTEAF
J: TRBJ2-5; V: TRBV5-1; CDR3: ASSPGTVPNQETQY
J: TRBJ2-3; V: TRBV3-1; CDR3: ASSEPLGNGDTQY
J: TRBJ2-1; V: TRBV9; CDR3: ASSARDQATPYNEQF
J: TRBJ1-2; V: TRBV5-5; CDR3: ASSSPDGDQPANYGYT
J: TRBJ2-2; V: TRBV7-9; CDR3: ASSLGTPELF
J: TRBJ2-4; V: TRBV2; CDR3: ASREALQGSSRDIQY
J: TRBJ1-5; V: TRBV6-2/TRBV6-3; CDR3: ASSYGGAQPQH
J: TRBJ2-3; V: TRBV2; CDR3: ASRKGDYPSTDTQY
J: TRBJ1-5; V: TRBV14; CDR3: ASSQESHPGSNQPQH
J: TRBJ2-7; V: TRBV27; CDR3: ASSLEGAVDEQY
J: TRBJ2-7; V: TRBV12-3/TRBV12-4; CDR3: ASSLAGRGEQY
J: TRBJ1-6; V: TRBV20-1; CDR3: SASSGTGYSPLH
J: TRBJ1-1; V: TRBV5-5; CDR3: ASSEPGGFTEAF
J: TRBJ2-3; V: TRBV12-3/TRBV12-4; CDR3: ASSSSVYSTDTQY
J: TRBJ2-5; V: TRBV12-3/TRBV12-4; CDR3: ASKDRAQETQY
J: TRBJ1-5; V: TRBV19; CDR3: ASSIVGHQPQH
J: TRBJ1-1; V: TRBV6-5; CDR3: ASSYLQDTEAF
J: TRBJ2-7; V: TRBV14; CDR3: ASSLGQASYEQY